Described below is a single T cell receptor (beta chain) sequence and its context. Its antigen is currently unknown. Other DNA sequences within the sample encode an identical CDR3. The sample originates from a study of shared clonotypes between healthy human individuals. As for the study in general: Donors had three CD4 naive, three CD4 memory, two CD8 naive and one CD8 memory plate apiece.

Sequenced by immunoSEQ multiplex PCR; TCRdb stores in-frame clones only, minus some. In the table there are around 560,000 clones, 90% to 95% of which are singletons. Naive CD8 isolation took CD45RO-negative cells positively selected for CCR7 and excluded terminally differentiated effector memory CD45RA+ cells. Donation came from healthy HIV-negative adults that had no recent acute infections or vaccinations. V lost 6 bases to trimming and J lost 1 base, with 10 bases between them. The CDR3 is 13 residues long. The V gene's germline CDR1 is MNHNS and CDR2 SASEGT. Whole-study findings and limits: Lower generation probabilities were found for non-shared clonotypes than for those shared by all four donors. Relative to memory subsets, naive subsets generally showed larger estimated richness.

The rearrangement joins TRBV6-1 to TRBJ2-7; D may be TRBD1 or TRBD2 (6 bases each). The receptor was derived from a woman younger than 45 in good health. Specimen: naive CD8+ T cells sorted from blood. The CDR3 DNA reads as TGTGCCAGCAGGGAGGGGGGATCCTACGAGCAGTACTTC. This gives the protein CASREGGSYEQYF.